A single sample gave rise to the 29 T cell receptor beta chains below, sequenced in a study of control samples from healthy donors and cancer patients. Assay used: immunoSEQ multiplex PCR; TCRdb lists only in-frame clones, some missing. The data hold roughly 150,000 clones, with about 94% observed a single time. The source material was blood. These receptors were collected from a man aged 50-60 years in good health.

This rearrangement joins TRBV5-4 to TRBJ2-5; no clear D gene. CDR3 length equals 13 residues. V was shortened by 0 bases and J by 4 bases, with 7 bases between the two germline ends. Germline CDR1 is SGHNT and CDR2 is YYREEE (reference sequence). CDR3 amino acids: CASSLAVVETQYF. DNA of the CDR3: TGTGCCAGCAGCTTGGCGGTTGTAGAGACCCAGTACTTC.

This chain uses TRBV10-3 with TRBJ2-6; D not resolved. V was shortened by 6 bases and J by 0 bases, with 9 bases between the two germline ends. This CDR3 region has 15 residues. Germline CDR1 ENHRY, CDR2 SYGVKD. The CDR3, as DNA: TGTGCCATCAGGTTCGAACTCTCTGGGGCCAACGTCCTGACTTTC. Translated, it gives CAIRFELSGANVLTF.

The chain carries TRBV19 and TRBJ2-1; TRBD2 matches at 11 bases. Unmatched junction bases numbered 8, after V lost 6 bases and J lost 4 bases. CDR3 length equals 16 residues. The germline CDR1 and CDR2 sequences are LNHDA and SQIVND (reference sequence). CDR3 DNA sequence: TGTGCCAGTAGGGAACTAGCGGGAGACCCATACAATGAGCAGTTCTTC. It yields the protein CASRELAGDPYNEQFF.

The chain recombines TRBV6-1 with TRBJ2-1; TRBD2 aligns across 11 bases. Germline assignment: CDR1 MNHNS and CDR2 SASEGT. The CDR3 spans 18 residues. With V trimmed by 0 bases and J by 2 bases, 6 bases remained unmatched. CDR3 residues: CASSEAHASGGPYNEQFF. The CDR3 DNA reads as TGTGCCAGCAGTGAAGCGCACGCTAGCGGGGGGCCCTACAATGAGCAGTTCTTC.

The V and J genes are TRBV6-2 or TRBV6-3 and TRBJ2-1; 12 bases agree with TRBD2. CDR1 is MNHEY, CDR2 SVGEGT, per germline. The CDR3 has 18 residues. V shed 0 bases, J shed 5 bases, and the junction held 8 bases outside the gene matches. The CDR3 nucleotides read TGTGCCAGCAGTTACTCGACTAGCGGGAGAAGTTTTGACAATGAGCAGTTCTTC. It is translated as CASSYSTSGRSFDNEQFF.

V usage is TRBV7-8 and J usage is TRBJ1-5; D is undetermined. The CDR3 totals 18 residues. The V end was cut by 1 base, the J end by 1 base, with 17 bases between. Per germline, CDR1 SGHVS and CDR2 FQNEAQ. CDR3: CASSLEIGMGWSNQPQHF. CDR3 nucleotide sequence: TGTGCCAGCAGCTTAGAAATTGGTATGGGGTGGAGCAATCAGCCCCAGCATTTT.

This chain links TRBV3-1 (or the pseudogene TRBV3-2) with TRBJ2-5; maybe TRBD2 (6 bases). Germline CDR1 LGHDT, CDR2 YNNKEL (reference sequence). The CDR3 totals 15 residues. Trimming removed 1 base from V and 6 bases from J, with 15 bases in between. The CDR3: CASSQGVDSGQTQYF. CDR3 DNA sequence: TGTGCCAGCAGCCAAGGAGTTGATAGCGGCCAGACCCAGTACTTC.

The chain carries TRBV2 and TRBJ1-5, with D perhaps TRBD1 (6 bases). Trimming took 6 bases from V and 2 from J, leaving 17 bases between them. Germline CDR1 is SNHLY and CDR2 is FYNNEI. The CDR3 has 16 amino acids. The CDR3: CASRNLDSFGNQPQHF. The CDR3 bases are TGTGCCAGCAGGAACCTGGACAGTTTTGGCAATCAGCCCCAGCATTTT.

V is TRBV7-2 and J is TRBJ2-5, with D perhaps being TRBD1 or TRBD2 (6 bases each). The CDR3 has 16 residues. Between the trimmed V and J ends, which lost 2 bases and 2 bases, there was a span of 15 bases. The germline V gene encodes CDR1 SGHTA and CDR2 FQGNSA. CDR3 region: CASSLLGGQPQETQYF. In nucleotides, the CDR3 is TGTGCCAGCAGCTTATTGGGGGGACAACCTCAAGAGACCCAGTACTTC.

This chain links TRBV19 with TRBJ2-1; 9 bases agree with TRBD2. Germline V gene sequence: CDR1 LNHDA, CDR2 SQIVND (reference sequence). The CDR3 consists of 14 residues. The V gene end was trimmed by 8 bases and the J gene end by 4 bases; junction bases not matched to a gene: 6. Here the CDR3 reads CASRVGLAYNEQFF. The CDR3 bases are TGTGCCAGTCGGGTAGGACTAGCGTACAATGAGCAGTTCTTC.

The V call is TRBV7-3, the J call TRBJ2-2; D remains ambiguous. The CDR3 has 14 residues. V was clipped by 0 bases and J by 5 bases, with 7 bases between them. CDR1 and CDR2 (germline): SGHTA, FQGTGA. As DNA, the CDR3 is TGTGCCAGCAGCTTAACTGCGCGAACCGGGGAGCTGTTTTTT. Its protein product is CASSLTARTGELFF.

The J gene is TRBJ1-2, the V gene TRBV18; possibly TRBD1 for D (5 bases). This CDR3 is 13 amino acids long. Germline V gene data show CDR1 as KGHSH and CDR2 as LQKENI. V dropped 6 bases and J dropped 6 bases, with 14 bases sitting between them. CDR3 in amino acids: CASSPTGSDGYTF. The CDR3 DNA sequence: TGTGCCAGCTCCCCCACAGGATCCGATGGCTACACCTTC.

Regarding this clone: A junction end diverges from the germline sequence, so it may reflect a read error. The gene calls are TRBV7-7 and TRBJ2-7; TRBD2 aligns across 8 bases. From germline, CDR1 is SSHAT and CDR2 FNYEAQ (reference sequence). CDR3 length equals 13 residues. As DNA, the CDR3 is TGTGCTAGCAGCCCAGCGGGGGTGGGAGAGCAGTACTTC. Its translation is CASSPAGVGEQYF.

The chain couples TRBV19 to TRBJ2-2; 7 positions match TRBD1. The V gene end was trimmed by 5 bases and the J gene end by 2 bases; junction bases not matched to a gene: 5. The germline gives CDR1 LNHDA, CDR2 SQIVND (reference sequence). The CDR3 consists of 15 residues. This chain's CDR3 is CASSPHRGNTGELFF. In nucleotides, the CDR3 is TGTGCCAGTAGTCCGCACAGGGGAAACACCGGGGAGCTGTTTTTT.

V usage is TRBV7-9 and J usage is TRBJ1-5, with TRBD1 identical over 8 bases. CDR3 length equals 16 residues. The junction had 7 bases not matched to a gene; V was cut back by 5 bases and J by 1 base. From germline, CDR1 is SEHNR and CDR2 FQNEAQ (reference sequence). The CDR3 nucleotides are TGTGCCAGCAGCCCCGGACAGGGAATAAGCAATCAGCCCCAGCATTTT. Residues: CASSPGQGISNQPQHF.

This clone showed up just once. V gene TRBV7-2 combines with J gene TRBJ2-2; maybe TRBD2 (6 bases). The germline V gene encodes CDR1 SGHTA and CDR2 FQGNSA. The V end lost 3 bases, the J end lost 6 bases, and 17 bases lay between the germline ends. There are 16 residues in the CDR3. CDR3 nucleotide sequence: TGTGCCAGCAGCTTGCTGCCGGGGGTGGTCGCCGGGGAGCTGTTTTTT. Its translation is CASSLLPGVVAGELFF.

CDR3 residues: CASRTGQGGTGELFF. CDR3 DNA: TGTGCCAGCAGGACGGGACAGGGAGGCACCGGGGAGCTGTTTTTT. The J gene is TRBJ2-2, the V gene TRBV2; 9 positions match TRBD1. The CDR3 length is 15 residues. J lost 4 bases, V lost 6 bases, and 6 bases had no gene match. CDR1 is SNHLY and CDR2 is FYNNEI in the germline V gene.

This chain joins TRBV5-5 and TRBJ1-3, with 10 bases identical to TRBD1. The CDR3 is made up of 14 amino acids. The trim removed 6 bases at V and 4 bases at J, leaving 4 bases unmatched. Germline V CDR1 and CDR2: SGHKS, YYEKEE (reference sequence). The CDR3 reads CASILDRGGNTIYF. The CDR3 DNA reads as TGTGCCAGCATCCTGGACAGGGGGGGAAACACCATATATTTT.

This clone has a single count. This chain connects TRBV3-1 (or the pseudogene TRBV3-2) to TRBJ2-1; D ambiguous. Germline CDR1 and CDR2: LGHDT and YNNKEL (reference sequence). The CDR3 runs 14 residues. Trimming pared 0 bases from V and 4 bases from J, leaving 7 bases between. The CDR3 region has the DNA TGTGCCAGCAGCCAAGAGACCAGGTACAATGAGCAGTTCTTC. This codes for CASSQETRYNEQFF.

The rearrangement joins TRBV28 to TRBJ2-1; TRBD2 matches at 9 bases. After removal of 3 bases from V and 5 bases from J, the junction contained 5 bases not matched to a gene. The CDR3 has 15 residues. The germline gives CDR1 MDHEN, CDR2 SYDVKM. Written as DNA, the CDR3 is TGTGCCAGCAGTTTGCGCGGGAGGGGGGACAATGAGCAGTTCTTC. Encoded protein: CASSLRGRGDNEQFF.

This sequence joins TRBV7-9 and TRBJ2-7; 8 nucleotides line up with TRBD1. From germline, CDR1 is SEHNR and CDR2 FQNEAQ (reference sequence). CDR3 length: 14 residues. With 7 bases clipped from V and 2 bases from J, the junction kept 7 bases outside the gene matches. The CDR3 region is CASTRQGRPYEQYF. CDR3 DNA sequence: TGTGCCAGCACCCGACAGGGGAGGCCCTACGAGCAGTACTTC.

This clone was seen a single time. V and J are TRBV2 and TRBJ2-3; TRBD2 matches at 15 bases. The germline V gene has CDR1 SNHLY and CDR2 FYNNEI. CDR3 size: 17 residues. V dropped 4 bases and J dropped 5; count of bases not matched to a gene: 7. Here the CDR3 DNA reads TGTGCCAGCAGTGTTACCGGGACTAGCGGGAGGATAGATACGCAGTATTTT. This encodes CASSVTGTSGRIDTQYF.

The V gene is TRBV7-8, the J gene TRBJ1-6, with 7 bases fitting TRBD1. The V and J ends lost 2 bases and 6 bases, in that order; junction bases with no gene match: 7. The CDR3 spans 16 residues. Germline values: CDR1 SGHVS, CDR2 FQNEAQ. CDR3 protein: CASSLRQGQPNSPLHF. In DNA form, the CDR3 reads TGTGCCAGCAGCTTACGACAGGGACAGCCTAATTCACCCCTCCACTTT.

The chain uses TRBV28 and TRBJ2-1; 11 bases agree with TRBD2. The CDR3 sequence is 15 residues long. The V gene end was trimmed by 2 bases and the J gene end by 6 bases; junction bases not matched to a gene: 3. CDR1 and CDR2 from the germline V gene are MDHEN and SYDVKM. Written as DNA, the CDR3 is TGTGCCAGCAGTTTAATCCTAGCGGGGGGCAATGAGCAGTTCTTC. Its protein product is CASSLILAGGNEQFF.

This clone was observed a single time. The genes are TRBV4-1 and TRBJ2-2, with TRBD1 as a possible D gene (5 bases). The germline CDR1 and CDR2 sequences are MGHRA and YSYEKL. V lost 7 bases and J 0 bases, leaving 9 bases between the germline ends. The CDR3 sequence is 14 residues long. CDR3 sequence: CASKETANTGELFF. The CDR3 DNA sequence: TGCGCCAGCAAAGAGACAGCGAACACCGGGGAGCTGTTTTTT.

The chain uses TRBV27 and TRBJ2-5, with a possible D match to TRBD2 (6 bases). The CDR3 consists of 14 residues. Germline assignment: CDR1 MNHEY and CDR2 SMNVEV (reference sequence). The V and J ends lost 5 bases and 1 base respectively, with 11 bases between them. CDR3 residues: CASSAGRIQETQYF. Written as DNA, the CDR3 is TGTGCCAGCAGTGCGGGACGGATCCAAGAGACCCAGTACTTC.

The chain carries TRBV27 and TRBJ2-3, with D perhaps matching TRBD2 (6 bases). Germline-derived CDR1 and CDR2 are MNHEY and SMNVEV (reference sequence). This CDR3 is built from 14 residues. V lost 3 bases to trimming and J lost 1 base, with 8 bases between them. The CDR3, as DNA: TGTGCCAGCAGTTTCGGGACTCGCACAGATACGCAGTATTTT. This translates into CASSFGTRTDTQYF.

This clone was seen a handful of times. The rearrangement joins TRBV6-2 or TRBV6-3 to TRBJ2-5; D is unclear. The CDR3 is made up of 14 amino acids. Trimming cost V 2 bases and J 5 bases, with 12 bases left between them. Per germline, CDR1 MNHEY and CDR2 SVGEGT. CDR3 nucleotide sequence: TGTGCCAGCAGTTACGGCGGAACGGTCGAGACCCAGTACTTC. Residues: CASSYGGTVETQYF.

The V gene is TRBV3-1 (or the pseudogene TRBV3-2), the J gene TRBJ1-3; D unresolved. CDR1 and CDR2 from the germline V gene are LGHDT and YNNKEL (reference sequence). The CDR3 contains 14 residues. V was cut by 0 bases and J by 4 bases, with 7 bases left in between. The CDR3 loop reads CASSQEGTGNTIYF. The CDR3 DNA follows: TGTGCCAGCAGCCAAGAAGGAACGGGAAACACCATATATTTT.